This T cell receptor (beta chain) was sequenced in a study of blood T cell repertoires in COVID-19. The overall study: Specimens from acute and convalescent COVID-19 originated in the United States, Italy and Spain. Sources were T cells, B-cell-depleted T cells, or PBMCs; the material itself was cDNA or gDNA.

Original handling: For nucleated cells, counts were estimated from reference gene primer amplification. The data were produced by immunoSEQ multiplex PCR, yet TCRdb's version contains in-frame clones alone and is incomplete. That table supplies the V and J calls and clone size; D and trimming were determined from the DNA. Here the sample spans 200,000 to 300,000 clones, approximately 80% being singletons. V dropped 2 bases and J dropped 2 bases, with 6 bases sitting between them. The CDR3 covers 13 residues. CDR1 WSHSY and CDR2 SAAADI come from the germline V gene. The chain couples TRBV10-2 to TRBJ1-1; D is unresolved. This TCR was sampled from a middle-aged man who had recovered from COVID-19. The material sequenced was peripheral blood. The CDR3 here is CASSESGNTEAFF. The CDR3 DNA reads as TGCGCCAGCAGTGAGAGCGGAAACACTGAAGCTTTCTTT.